A single sample is the source of the 29 T cell receptor beta chains below, sequenced in a study of CD8 T cells in ankylosing spondylitis (dated by TCRdb to about 2017). The protocol used for the library was 5' RACE. Instrument used: Illumina HiSeq 2500. TCRdb applied fastp at Q25 and MiXCR to the public reads, then kept only in-frame beta chains. Every distinct CDR3 protein forms one entry, paired with its most common genes and DNA. Across this sample there are hundreds of thousands of distinct CDR3 sequences, with approximately 20% seen only once. Under 15% of the sample is held by the ten biggest clonotypes. The sample taken for sequencing was blood, either unsorted or a sorted T cell fraction (not recorded which). These receptors all come from a male donor with ankylosing spondylitis or in good health (not recorded which).

This clonotype was seen once. The chain couples TRBV7-9 to TRBJ2-7; perhaps TRBD1 as D (7 bases). Germline V CDR1 and CDR2: SEHNR, FQNEAQ (reference sequence). The CDR3 runs 14 residues. V was shortened by 5 bases and J by 5 bases, with 16 bases between the two germline ends. This CDR3 is CASSATGTYNEQYF. The CDR3 DNA sequence: TGTGCCAGCAGCGCGACAGGGACTTATAACGAGCAGTACTTC.

The chain couples TRBV12-3 or TRBV12-4 to TRBJ2-5, with 14 bases that match TRBD2. The CDR3 has 18 residues. Trimming removed 5 bases from V and 5 bases from J; junction bases left unmatched: 13. CDR3 nucleotide sequence: TGTGCCAGCAGTCCCGGGACTAGCGGGGGCGCTCAAGGGGAGACCCAGTACTTC. As protein: CASSPGTSGGAQGETQYF.

This clonotype was detected only a few times. The rearrangement links TRBV9 to TRBJ2-1; D is perhaps TRBD2 (6 bases). This CDR3 contains 19 residues. Germline V gene lookup returns CDR1 SGDLS and CDR2 YYNGEE. V was trimmed by 5 bases and J by 0 bases, leaving 24 bases between them. CDR3 DNA: TGTGCCAGCAGTTCACCTACCGGGACTGGAGATAGCTCCTACAATGAGCAGTTCTTC. As protein: CASSSPTGTGDSSYNEQFF.

This clonotype was seen a few times. The CDR3 bases are TGTGCCAGCAGCTTCCTCCGACAGGGTTCGGTAGAGGGCGAGCAGTACTTC. Translation gives CASSFLRQGSVEGEQYF. The gene calls are TRBV5-6 and TRBJ2-7, with 7 bases matching TRBD1. V lost 2 bases and J lost 6; bases outside the gene matches: 17. CDR3 length: 17 residues. Germline V gene sequence: CDR1 SGHDT, CDR2 YYEEEE.

J is TRBJ2-3 and V is TRBV12-5; TRBD1 agrees at 7 bases. Germline V CDR1 and CDR2: LGHNT, FRNRAP. V trimming: 2 bases; J trimming: 14 bases; junction bases outside the gene matches: 7. The CDR3 extends over 12 amino acids. CDR3 amino acids: CASGLSGGRGYF. The DNA for the CDR3 is TGTGCTAGTGGTTTGTCAGGGGGACGAGGGTATTTT.

In this sample, this clonotype turned up a few times. The chain joins TRBV4-1 to TRBJ2-1, with 14 bases matching TRBD2. Trimming took 3 bases from V and 10 from J; bases not matched to a gene: 8. Germline CDR1 and CDR2: MGHRA and YSYEKL. This CDR3 contains 16 residues. CDR3 amino acids: CASSQDIGLAGGEQFF. The CDR3 DNA is TGCGCCAGCAGCCAGGATATTGGACTAGCGGGGGGAGAGCAGTTCTTC.

This clonotype has a handful of counts. The gene calls are TRBV20-1 and TRBJ1-6; D gene ambiguous. Deletions cut 1 base from V and 0 bases from J, with 7 bases between. CDR3 length equals 15 residues. Germline V gene lookup returns CDR1 DFQATT and CDR2 SNEGSKA (reference sequence). The CDR3 nucleotides read TGCAGTGCTAGAGCAGAGAGCTCCTATAATTCACCCCTCCACTTT. Amino acid sequence: CSARAESSYNSPLHF.

This clonotype occurred a few times. The chain uses TRBV5-1 and TRBJ2-7; D possibly corresponds to TRBD2 (5 bases). Trimming pared 4 bases from V and 1 base from J, leaving 12 bases between. Germline lookup yields CDR1 SGHRS and CDR2 YFSETQ. The CDR3 covers 14 residues. The CDR3 is CASSPPEDSYEQYF. As DNA, the CDR3 is TGCGCCAGCAGCCCCCCGGAGGATTCCTACGAGCAGTACTTC.

The chain recombines TRBV11-1 with TRBJ2-2, with D maybe TRBD1 (5 bases). The V and J ends lost 4 bases and 6 bases respectively, with 12 bases between them. CDR3 length: 14 residues. Germline V gives CDR1 SGHAT, CDR2 FQDESV (reference sequence). CDR3 bases: TGTGCCAGCAGCTCCAATCAAGGGGCCGGGGAGCTGTTTTTT. Translating gives CASSSNQGAGELFF.

This clonotype was counted a few times. The gene calls are TRBV10-2 and TRBJ2-1; D is undetermined. V lost 0 bases and J 15 bases, leaving 12 bases between the germline ends. This CDR3 is 12 amino acids long. CDR1 is WSHSY, CDR2 SAAADI, per germline. In nucleotides, the CDR3 is TGCGCCAGCAGTGAGTCGTGGGGTTGGGGGTTCTTC. Its protein product is CASSESWGWGFF.

The table lists this clonotype with many counts. This chain connects TRBV6-4 to TRBJ2-3; 8 bases match TRBD1. Trimming took 5 bases from V and 0 from J; bases not matched to a gene: 1. The germline V gene has CDR1 MRHNA and CDR2 SNTAGT. The CDR3 length is 14 residues. The CDR3 DNA follows: TGTGCCAGCAGTAGACAGGGGAGCACAGATACGCAGTATTTT. This codes for CASSRQGSTDTQYF.

This clonotype was observed many times. The chain combines TRBV10-2 with TRBJ2-1, with D possibly TRBD2 on 5 matching bases. V gave up 0 bases and J gave up 5 bases, with 11 bases separating them. Germline assignment: CDR1 WSHSY and CDR2 SAAADI. The CDR3 consists of 15 residues. The CDR3 sequence is CASSESGVLDNEQFF. CDR3 coding DNA: TGCGCCAGCAGTGAGTCCGGGGTTCTCGACAATGAGCAGTTCTTC.

In its sample, this clonotype was seen a few times. The chain recombines TRBV10-1 with TRBJ2-1, with D tentatively TRBD2 (6 bases). Trimming shortened V by 7 bases and J by 5 bases, and 12 bases separated the two germline ends. Per the germline V gene, CDR1 is WNHNN and CDR2 is SYGVQD (reference sequence). This CDR3 region has 13 residues. The CDR3 protein is CASMAGHDNEQFF. In DNA form, the CDR3 reads TGCGCCAGCATGGCGGGGCATGACAATGAGCAGTTCTTC.

The rearrangement uses TRBV20-1 and TRBJ2-2; TRBD1 might be the D (5 bases). The V end was cut by 0 bases, the J end by 4 bases, with 15 bases between. Germline values: CDR1 DFQATT, CDR2 SNEGSKA (reference sequence). This CDR3 contains 16 residues. The CDR3: CSARDDWQGGTGELFF. The CDR3 coding sequence is TGCAGTGCTAGAGATGATTGGCAGGGTGGCACCGGGGAGCTGTTTTTT.

This clonotype was counted between two and nine times. This chain joins TRBV24-1 and TRBJ2-1; 7 bases line up with TRBD2. Germline V gives CDR1 KGHDR, CDR2 SFDVKD. The CDR3 runs to 15 residues. J lost 2 bases, V lost 10 bases, and 10 bases had no gene match. This CDR3 is CATSQGLQPYNEQFF. CDR3 nucleotide sequence: TGTGCCACTAGCCAGGGACTACAGCCCTACAATGAGCAGTTCTTC.

This clonotype was counted only a few times. The chain links TRBV11-2 to TRBJ2-1; 15 bases agree with TRBD2. J was trimmed by 10 bases and V by 5 bases; bases with no gene match: 12. Germline lookup yields CDR1 SGHAT and CDR2 FQNNGV. The CDR3 loop spans 17 amino acids. The CDR3 sequence is CASSPIMGTSGGWEQFF. CDR3 DNA sequence: TGTGCCAGCAGCCCCATCATGGGGACTAGCGGGGGGTGGGAGCAGTTCTTC.

This clonotype was counted between two and nine times. The CDR3 DNA reads TGCAGCGCCGGTCCGGAGGGGAACTATGGCTACACCTTC. This codes for CSAGPEGNYGYTF. The chain recombines TRBV29-1 with TRBJ1-2; possibly TRBD1 for D (5 bases). This CDR3 has 13 residues. Deletions cut 7 bases from V and 2 bases from J, with 14 bases between. Germline V gene lookup returns CDR1 SQVTM and CDR2 ANQGSEA.

The V gene is TRBV27, the J gene TRBJ2-5; the D gene could be TRBD1 or TRBD2 (5 bases each). The CDR3 has 15 amino acids. The germline V and J ends were trimmed by 5 bases and 9 bases, with 22 bases remaining between them. Germline values: CDR1 MNHEY, CDR2 SMNVEV (reference sequence). CDR3 nucleotides: TGTGCCAGCAGTCTTAGGACACCCCGGGAAGGGGCCCAGTACTTC. This gives the protein CASSLRTPREGAQYF.

This chain's CDR3 is CASTNNDFTDTQYF. DNA of the CDR3: TGCGCCAGCACCAACAACGATTTCACAGATACGCAGTATTTT. This rearrangement joins TRBV5-1 to TRBJ2-3; D remains ambiguous. The CDR3 has 14 amino acids. The germline gives CDR1 SGHRS, CDR2 YFSETQ. The V end lost 6 bases, the J end lost 2 bases, and 13 bases lay between the germline ends.

This clonotype was counted only a few times. One end of the junction varies from germline; a read error may be responsible. The gene calls are TRBV13 and TRBJ2-7; D may be TRBD1 (6 bases). The CDR3 totals 12 residues. Germline V gene lookup returns CDR1 PRHDT and CDR2 FYEKMQ (reference sequence). The DNA of the CDR3 is TGTGCCAGCAGCTCCCTAGGGACACGGGCGGATTTC. Its protein is CASSSLGTRADF.

This clonotype appeared a few times. J is TRBJ1-5 and V is TRBV7-8, with 8 bases that match TRBD1. Germline values: CDR1 SGHVS, CDR2 FQNEAQ. V shed 5 bases and J 6 bases; nucleotides not matched to a gene: 6. This CDR3 is built from 14 residues. The CDR3 DNA reads as TGTGCCAGCAGCACAGGGGGTTCTGTTCAGCCCCAGCATTTT. This encodes CASSTGGSVQPQHF.

The CDR3 spells CASTRWDNEQFF. DNA of the CDR3: TGTGCCAGCACCCGCTGGGACAATGAGCAGTTCTTC. The chain couples TRBV12-3 or TRBV12-4 to TRBJ2-1; D uncertain. V lost 7 bases and J lost 5, with 9 bases in between. This CDR3 is 12 amino acids long.

This chain joins TRBV11-2 and TRBJ2-3; perhaps TRBD2 as D (7 bases). CDR1 is SGHAT, CDR2 FQNNGV, per germline. There are 15 residues in the CDR3. Trimming pared 5 bases from V and 5 bases from J, leaving 17 bases between. CDR3 amino acids: CASSPPAGAGDTQYF. The CDR3 nucleotides read TGTGCCAGCAGCCCACCCGCGGGGGCAGGAGATACGCAGTATTTT.

The chain uses TRBV4-2 and TRBJ1-6; no clear D gene. V was cut by 1 base and J by 5 bases, with 6 bases left in between. Germline V gene lookup returns CDR1 LGHNA and CDR2 YNFKEQ. CDR3 size: 14 residues. The CDR3 DNA sequence: TGTGCCAGCAGCCAAGGGTTCGATAATTCACCCCTCCACTTT. Protein sequence: CASSQGFDNSPLHF.

This clonotype has at least ten counts. The CDR3 nucleotides read TGTGCCACGAGTACAGGGGTTTCAAGGAATGAGCAGTTCTTC. It specifies CATSTGVSRNEQFF. The chain has TRBV15 and TRBJ2-1; TRBD1 agrees at 7 bases. Germline CDR1 LNHNV, CDR2 YYDKDF (reference sequence). The V gene end was trimmed by 9 bases and the J gene end by 7 bases; junction bases not matched to a gene: 12. CDR3 length: 14 residues.

This clonotype was counted only a few times. This chain uses TRBV12-3 or TRBV12-4 with TRBJ1-1; D uncertain. The CDR3 contains 12 residues. The V and J ends lost 6 bases and 2 bases respectively, with 7 bases between them. CDR3 DNA sequence: TGTGCCAGCAGGAATGATAACACTGAAGCTTTCTTT. This gives the protein CASRNDNTEAFF.

The table lists this clonotype with many counts. The rearrangement uses TRBV12-3 or TRBV12-4 and TRBJ2-7; no firm D call. This CDR3 has 13 residues. V was trimmed by 0 bases and J by 4 bases, leaving 7 bases between them. The CDR3 DNA reads TGTGCCAGCAGTTTAGCGGTCGGGTACGAGCAGTACTTC. Its protein product is CASSLAVGYEQYF.

This clonotype was found a few times. This chain joins TRBV12-3 or TRBV12-4 and TRBJ2-3; TRBD1 or TRBD2 may be the D gene (6 bases each). This CDR3 region has 17 residues. The germline V and J ends were trimmed by 6 bases and 1 base, with 20 bases remaining between them. CDR3 amino acids: CASRFFGGGPGTDTQYF. CDR3 DNA sequence: TGTGCCAGCAGGTTTTTCGGAGGGGGGCCGGGCACAGATACGCAGTATTTT.

This clonotype was found a few times. The genes are TRBV4-1 and TRBJ2-1; TRBD2 matches 7 bases. Germline-derived CDR1 and CDR2 are MGHRA and YSYEKL. The J segment lost 3 bases and the V segment lost 1 base, leaving 9 bases of the junction unmatched. The CDR3 covers 17 residues. The DNA of the CDR3 is TGCGCCAGCAGCCAAGTGCAAGCCGGGGGGTTCTACAATGAGCAGTTCTTC. Its translation is CASSQVQAGGFYNEQFF.